This T cell receptor (beta chain) is from a study of identical twins. Study-level results: Instead of following the same donors, the conclusions were based on cross-sectional statistical analysis. An excess of low generation probability was shown by twin-shared out-of-frame alpha sequences. The more abundant beta clonotypes in cord blood had fewer insertions, and memory repertoires did not show this.

Trimming cost V 5 bases and J 6 bases, with 14 bases left between them. The CDR3 runs to 13 residues. CDR1 and CDR2 from the germline V gene are DFQATT and SNEGSKA (reference sequence). Addition of a universal primer site occurred through template switching, and cDNA carried unique molecular identifiers. MiXCR was run by TCRdb on the 5' RACE reads, yielding one entry per CDR3 protein. The data hold 350,000 to 600,000 distinct CDR3 sequences, with 12% to 15% observed a single time. Of note for this clonotype: Its target is not known.

The data also belong to a second study, concerning yellow fever vaccine responses in identical twins.

This TCR was recovered from a woman under 30 in good health. The sample consisted of CD4+ T cells sorted from blood. The rearrangement links TRBV20-1 to TRBJ2-1, with no clear D. CDR3 residues: CSASPSGSNEQFF. Here the CDR3 DNA reads TGCAGTGCTTCACCTTCGGGCTCCAATGAGCAGTTCTTC.